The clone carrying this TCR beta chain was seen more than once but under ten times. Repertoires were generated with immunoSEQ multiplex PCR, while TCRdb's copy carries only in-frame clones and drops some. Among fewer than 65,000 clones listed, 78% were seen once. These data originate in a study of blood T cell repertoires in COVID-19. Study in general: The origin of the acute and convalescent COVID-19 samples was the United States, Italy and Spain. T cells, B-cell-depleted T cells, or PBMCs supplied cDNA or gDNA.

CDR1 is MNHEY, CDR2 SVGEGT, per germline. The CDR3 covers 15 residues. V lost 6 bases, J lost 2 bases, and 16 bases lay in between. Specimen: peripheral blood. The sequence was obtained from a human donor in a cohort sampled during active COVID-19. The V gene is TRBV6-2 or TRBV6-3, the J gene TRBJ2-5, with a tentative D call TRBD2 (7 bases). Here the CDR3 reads CASSFSGGLQETQYF. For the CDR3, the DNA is TGTGCCAGCAGCTTCTCGGGGGGCCTACAAGAGACCCAGTACTTC.